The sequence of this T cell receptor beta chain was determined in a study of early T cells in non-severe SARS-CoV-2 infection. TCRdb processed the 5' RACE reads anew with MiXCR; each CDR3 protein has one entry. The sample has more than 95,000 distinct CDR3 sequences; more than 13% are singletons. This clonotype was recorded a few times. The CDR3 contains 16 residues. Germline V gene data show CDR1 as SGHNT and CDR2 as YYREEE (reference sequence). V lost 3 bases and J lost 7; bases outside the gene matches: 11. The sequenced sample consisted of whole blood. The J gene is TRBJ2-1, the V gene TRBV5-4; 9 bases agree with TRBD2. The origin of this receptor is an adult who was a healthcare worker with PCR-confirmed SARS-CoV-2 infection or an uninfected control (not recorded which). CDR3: CASSYVAGATGNEQFF. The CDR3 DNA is TGTGCCAGCAGCTACGTAGCGGGGGCCACGGGGAATGAGCAGTTCTTC. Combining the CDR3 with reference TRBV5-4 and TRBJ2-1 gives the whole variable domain ETGVTQSPTHLIKTRGQQVTLRCSSQSGHNTVSWYQQALGQGPQFIFQYYREEENGRGNFPPRFSGLQFPNYSSELNVNALELDDSALYLCASSYVAGATGNEQFFGPGTRLTVL.